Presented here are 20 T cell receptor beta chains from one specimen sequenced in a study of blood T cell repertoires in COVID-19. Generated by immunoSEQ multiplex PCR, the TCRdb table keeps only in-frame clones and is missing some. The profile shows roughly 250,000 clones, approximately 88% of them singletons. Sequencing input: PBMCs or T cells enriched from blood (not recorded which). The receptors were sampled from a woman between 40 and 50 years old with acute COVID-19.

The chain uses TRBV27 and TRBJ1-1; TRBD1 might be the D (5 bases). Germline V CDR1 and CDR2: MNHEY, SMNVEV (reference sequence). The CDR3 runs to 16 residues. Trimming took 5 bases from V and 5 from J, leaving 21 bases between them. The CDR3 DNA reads TGTGCCAGCAGTCCTTGGGGCAGGGCCCTGGGAACTGAAGCTTTCTTT. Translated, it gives CASSPWGRALGTEAFF.

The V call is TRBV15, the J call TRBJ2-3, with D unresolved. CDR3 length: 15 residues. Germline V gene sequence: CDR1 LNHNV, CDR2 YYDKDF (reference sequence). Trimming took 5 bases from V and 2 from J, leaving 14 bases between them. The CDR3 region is CATSLGDSDTDTQYF. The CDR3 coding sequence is TGTGCCACCAGCCTCGGAGACTCAGACACAGATACGCAGTATTTT.

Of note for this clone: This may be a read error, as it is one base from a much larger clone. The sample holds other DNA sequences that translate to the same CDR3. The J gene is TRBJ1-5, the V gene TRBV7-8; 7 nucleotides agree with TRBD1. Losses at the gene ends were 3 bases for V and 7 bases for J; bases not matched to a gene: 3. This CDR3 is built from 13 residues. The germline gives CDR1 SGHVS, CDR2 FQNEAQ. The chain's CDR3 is CASSFDRDQPQHF. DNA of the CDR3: TGTGCCAGCAGCTTTGACAGGGACCAGCCCCAGCATTTT.

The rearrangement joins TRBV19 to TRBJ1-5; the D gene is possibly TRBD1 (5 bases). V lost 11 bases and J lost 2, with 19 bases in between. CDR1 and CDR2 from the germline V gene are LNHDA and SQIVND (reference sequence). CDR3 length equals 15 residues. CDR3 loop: CARGGGTVGNQPQHF. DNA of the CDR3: TGTGCCCGTGGGGGGGGGACTGTGGGCAATCAGCCCCAGCATTTT.

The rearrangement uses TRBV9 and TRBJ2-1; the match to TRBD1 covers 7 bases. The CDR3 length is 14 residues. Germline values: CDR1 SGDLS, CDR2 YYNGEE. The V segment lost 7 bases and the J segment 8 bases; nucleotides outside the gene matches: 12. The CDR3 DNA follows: TGTGCCAGCCGAAGCCCGACAGGGTCCGATGAGCAGTTCTTC. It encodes CASRSPTGSDEQFF.

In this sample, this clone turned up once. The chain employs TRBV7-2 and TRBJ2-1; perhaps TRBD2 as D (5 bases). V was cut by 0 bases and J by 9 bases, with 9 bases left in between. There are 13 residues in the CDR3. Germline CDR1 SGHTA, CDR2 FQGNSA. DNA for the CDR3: TGTGCCAGCAGCTTAGCGTACAGCGGTGAGCAGTTCTTC. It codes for CASSLAYSGEQFF.

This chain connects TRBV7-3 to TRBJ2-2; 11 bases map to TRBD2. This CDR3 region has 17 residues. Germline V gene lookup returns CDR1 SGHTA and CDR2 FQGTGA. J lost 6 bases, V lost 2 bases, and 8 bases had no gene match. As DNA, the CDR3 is TGTGCCAGCAGCTTATCCGGAACTAGCGGGAGCGCCGGGGAGCTGTTTTTT. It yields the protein CASSLSGTSGSAGELFF.

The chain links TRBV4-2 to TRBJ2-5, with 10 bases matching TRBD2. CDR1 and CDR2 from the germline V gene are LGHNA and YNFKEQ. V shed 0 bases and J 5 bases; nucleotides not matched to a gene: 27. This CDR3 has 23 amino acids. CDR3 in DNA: TGTGCCAGCAGCCAAGAAGCGGCTAGCGGGAGTCGAGATTTCGGGACCATTTTTGAGACCCAGTACTTC. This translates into CASSQEAASGSRDFGTIFETQYF.

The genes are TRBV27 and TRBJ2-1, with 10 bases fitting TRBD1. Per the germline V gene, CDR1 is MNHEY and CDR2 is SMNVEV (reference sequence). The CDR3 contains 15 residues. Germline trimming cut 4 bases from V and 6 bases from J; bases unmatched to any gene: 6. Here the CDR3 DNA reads TGTGCCAGCAGTTCCCCCGGGACAGGGGTCAATGAGCAGTTCTTC. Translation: CASSSPGTGVNEQFF.

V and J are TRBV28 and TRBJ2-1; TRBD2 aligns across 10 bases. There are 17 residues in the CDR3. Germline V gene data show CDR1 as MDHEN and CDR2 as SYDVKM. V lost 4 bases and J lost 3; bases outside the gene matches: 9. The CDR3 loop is CASSYSSGSIFYNEQFF. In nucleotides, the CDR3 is TGTGCCAGCAGTTACTCTAGCGGGAGTATCTTCTACAATGAGCAGTTCTTC.

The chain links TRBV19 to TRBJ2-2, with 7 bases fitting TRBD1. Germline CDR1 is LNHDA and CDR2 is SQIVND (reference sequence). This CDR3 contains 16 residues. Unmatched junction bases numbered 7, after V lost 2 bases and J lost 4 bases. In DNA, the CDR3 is TGTGCCAGTAGTATATTAGGGGGCGCGGGCACCGGGGAGCTGTTTTTT. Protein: CASSILGGAGTGELFF.

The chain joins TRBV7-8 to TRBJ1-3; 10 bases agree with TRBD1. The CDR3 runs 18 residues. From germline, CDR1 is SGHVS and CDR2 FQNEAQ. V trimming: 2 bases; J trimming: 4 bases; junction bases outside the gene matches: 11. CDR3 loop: CASSLYGTGAFSGNTIYF. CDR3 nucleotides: TGTGCCAGCAGCTTATATGGGACAGGGGCATTCTCCGGAAACACCATATATTTT.

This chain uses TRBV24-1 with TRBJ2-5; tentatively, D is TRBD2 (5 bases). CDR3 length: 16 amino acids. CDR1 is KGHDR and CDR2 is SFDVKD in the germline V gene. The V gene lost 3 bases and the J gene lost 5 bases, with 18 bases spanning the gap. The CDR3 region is CATSDLRRGFGETQYF. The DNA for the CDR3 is TGTGCCACCAGTGATCTCCGGAGAGGGTTCGGGGAGACCCAGTACTTC.

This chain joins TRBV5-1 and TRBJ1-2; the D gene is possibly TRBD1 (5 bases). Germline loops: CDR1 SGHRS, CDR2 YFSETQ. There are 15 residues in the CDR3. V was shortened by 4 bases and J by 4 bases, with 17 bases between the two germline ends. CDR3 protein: CASSLDPIGAYGYTF. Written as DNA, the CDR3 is TGCGCCAGCAGCCTGGACCCAATTGGGGCCTATGGCTACACCTTC.

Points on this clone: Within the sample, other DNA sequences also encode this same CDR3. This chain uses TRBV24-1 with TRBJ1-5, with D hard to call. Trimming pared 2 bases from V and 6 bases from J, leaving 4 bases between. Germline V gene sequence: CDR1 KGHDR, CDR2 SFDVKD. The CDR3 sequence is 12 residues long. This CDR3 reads CATSDSGQPQHF. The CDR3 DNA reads TGTGCCACCAGTGATTCAGGTCAGCCCCAGCATTTT.

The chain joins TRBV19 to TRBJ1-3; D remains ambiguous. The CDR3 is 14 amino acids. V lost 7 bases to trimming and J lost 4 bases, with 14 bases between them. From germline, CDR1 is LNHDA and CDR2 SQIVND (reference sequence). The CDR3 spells CASNEGSIGNTIYF. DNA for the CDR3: TGTGCCAGTAACGAGGGCTCGATCGGAAACACCATATATTTT.

CDR3 sequence: CASSLGDGYTF. The CDR3 region has the DNA TGTGCCAGCAGCTTAGGCGATGGCTACACCTTC. The chain is built from TRBV7-9 and TRBJ1-2; D remains ambiguous. The CDR3 covers 11 residues. The germline V gene encodes CDR1 SEHNR and CDR2 FQNEAQ (reference sequence). Trimming removed 1 base at V and 6 bases at J, with 3 bases between.

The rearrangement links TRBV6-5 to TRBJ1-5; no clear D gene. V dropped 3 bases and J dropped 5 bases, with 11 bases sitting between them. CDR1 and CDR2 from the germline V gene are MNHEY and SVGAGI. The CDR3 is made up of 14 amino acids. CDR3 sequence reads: CASSYNGEDQPQHF. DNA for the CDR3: TGTGCCAGCAGTTATAACGGGGAAGATCAGCCCCAGCATTTT.

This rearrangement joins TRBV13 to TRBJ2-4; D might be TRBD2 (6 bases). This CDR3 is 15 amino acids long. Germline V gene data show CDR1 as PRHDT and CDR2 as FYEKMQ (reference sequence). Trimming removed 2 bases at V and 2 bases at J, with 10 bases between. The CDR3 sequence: CASSLMEGTKNIQYF. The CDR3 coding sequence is TGTGCCAGCAGCTTAATGGAGGGGACCAAAAACATTCAGTACTTC.

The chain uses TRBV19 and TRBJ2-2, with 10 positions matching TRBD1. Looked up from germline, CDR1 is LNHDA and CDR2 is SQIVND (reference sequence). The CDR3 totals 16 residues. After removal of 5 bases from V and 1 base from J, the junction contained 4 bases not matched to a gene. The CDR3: CASSDRGPGNTGELFF. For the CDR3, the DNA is TGTGCCAGTAGTGACAGGGGGCCCGGGAACACCGGGGAGCTGTTTTTT.